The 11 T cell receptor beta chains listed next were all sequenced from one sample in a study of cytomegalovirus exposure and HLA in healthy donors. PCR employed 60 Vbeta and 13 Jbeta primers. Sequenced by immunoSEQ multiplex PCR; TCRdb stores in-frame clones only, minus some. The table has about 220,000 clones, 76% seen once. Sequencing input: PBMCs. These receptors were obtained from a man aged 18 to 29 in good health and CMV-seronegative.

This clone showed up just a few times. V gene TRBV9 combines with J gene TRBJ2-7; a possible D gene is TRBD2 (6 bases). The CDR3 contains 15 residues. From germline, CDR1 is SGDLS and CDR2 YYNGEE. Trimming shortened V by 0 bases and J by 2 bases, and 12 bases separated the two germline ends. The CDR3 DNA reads TGTGCCAGCAGCGTAGGTATTAGCGGACCCTACGAGCAGTACTTC. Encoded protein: CASSVGISGPYEQYF.

CDR3 residues: CASSQVAVETQYF. The CDR3 region has the DNA TGCGCCAGCAGCCAAGTGGCGGTAGAGACCCAGTACTTC. This chain links TRBV4-1 with TRBJ2-5, with D unresolved. Trimming took 1 base from V and 4 from J, leaving 7 bases between them. The germline V gene encodes CDR1 MGHRA and CDR2 YSYEKL. The CDR3 extends over 13 amino acids.

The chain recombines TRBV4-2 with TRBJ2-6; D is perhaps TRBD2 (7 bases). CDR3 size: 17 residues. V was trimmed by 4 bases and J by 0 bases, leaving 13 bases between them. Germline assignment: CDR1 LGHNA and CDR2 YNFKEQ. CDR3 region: CASSPRGAVSGANVLTF. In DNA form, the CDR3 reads TGTGCCAGCAGCCCCCGGGGGGCGGTCTCTGGGGCCAACGTCCTGACTTTC.

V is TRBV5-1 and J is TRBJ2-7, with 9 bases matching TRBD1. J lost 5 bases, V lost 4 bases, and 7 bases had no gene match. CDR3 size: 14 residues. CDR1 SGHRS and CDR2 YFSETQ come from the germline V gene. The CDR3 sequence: CASSPRQGVDEQYF. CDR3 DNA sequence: TGCGCCAGCAGCCCCCGACAGGGGGTCGACGAGCAGTACTTC.

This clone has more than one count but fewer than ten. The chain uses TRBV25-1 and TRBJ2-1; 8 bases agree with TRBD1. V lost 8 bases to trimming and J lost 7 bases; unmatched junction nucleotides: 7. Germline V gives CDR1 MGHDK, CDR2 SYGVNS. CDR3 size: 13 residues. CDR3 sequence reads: CASYGTGGNEQFF. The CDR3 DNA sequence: TGTGCCAGCTATGGGACAGGCGGTAATGAGCAGTTCTTC.

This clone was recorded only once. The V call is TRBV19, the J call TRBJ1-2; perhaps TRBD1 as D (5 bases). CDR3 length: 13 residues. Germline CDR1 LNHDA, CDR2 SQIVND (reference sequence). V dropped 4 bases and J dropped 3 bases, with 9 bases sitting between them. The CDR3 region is CASSTGGHYGYTF. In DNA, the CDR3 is TGTGCCAGTAGTACGGGGGGTCACTATGGCTACACCTTC.

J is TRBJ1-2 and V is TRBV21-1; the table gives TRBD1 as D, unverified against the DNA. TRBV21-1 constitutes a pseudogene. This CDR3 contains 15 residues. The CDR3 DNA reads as TGTGCCAGCAGCATTCCCGGGACAGGGAGTAATGGCTACACCTTC. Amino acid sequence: CASSIPGTGSNGYTF.

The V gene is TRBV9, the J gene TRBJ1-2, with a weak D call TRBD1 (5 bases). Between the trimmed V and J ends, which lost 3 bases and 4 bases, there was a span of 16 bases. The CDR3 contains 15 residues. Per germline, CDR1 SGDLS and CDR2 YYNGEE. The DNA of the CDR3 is TGTGCCAGCAGCGAGGGTACAGGTACAAGCTATGGCTACACCTTC. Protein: CASSEGTGTSYGYTF.

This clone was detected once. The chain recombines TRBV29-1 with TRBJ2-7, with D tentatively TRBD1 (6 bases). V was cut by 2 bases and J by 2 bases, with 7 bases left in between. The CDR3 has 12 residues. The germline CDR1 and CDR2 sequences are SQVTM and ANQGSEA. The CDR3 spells CSVETGPYEQYF. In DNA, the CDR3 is TGCAGCGTTGAAACAGGGCCCTACGAGCAGTACTTC.

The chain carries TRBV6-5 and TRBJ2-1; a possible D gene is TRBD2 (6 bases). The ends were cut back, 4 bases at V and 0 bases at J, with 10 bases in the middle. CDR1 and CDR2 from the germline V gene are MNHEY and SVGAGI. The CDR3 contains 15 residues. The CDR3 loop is CASSLAAPSYNEQFF. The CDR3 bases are TGTGCCAGCAGTTTAGCGGCCCCCTCCTACAATGAGCAGTTCTTC.

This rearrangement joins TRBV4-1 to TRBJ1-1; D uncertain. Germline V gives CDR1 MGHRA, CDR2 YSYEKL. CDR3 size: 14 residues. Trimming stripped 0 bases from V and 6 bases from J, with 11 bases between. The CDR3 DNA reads TGCGCCAGCAGCCAAGATCCAGGTTGGCCTGAAGCTTTCTTT. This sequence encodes CASSQDPGWPEAFF.